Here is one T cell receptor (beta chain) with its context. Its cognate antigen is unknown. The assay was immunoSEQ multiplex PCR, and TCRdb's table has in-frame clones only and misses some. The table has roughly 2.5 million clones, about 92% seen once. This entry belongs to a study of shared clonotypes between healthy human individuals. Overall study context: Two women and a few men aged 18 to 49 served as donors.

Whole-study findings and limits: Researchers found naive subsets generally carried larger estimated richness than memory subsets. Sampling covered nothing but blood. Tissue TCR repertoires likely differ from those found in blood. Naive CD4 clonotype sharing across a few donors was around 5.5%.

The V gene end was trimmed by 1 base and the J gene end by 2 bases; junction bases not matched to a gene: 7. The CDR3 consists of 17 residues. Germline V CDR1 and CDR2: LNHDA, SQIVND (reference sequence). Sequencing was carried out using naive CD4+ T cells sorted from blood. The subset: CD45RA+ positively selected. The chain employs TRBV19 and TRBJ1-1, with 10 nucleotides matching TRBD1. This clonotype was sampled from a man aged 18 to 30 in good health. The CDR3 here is CASSIVAGQGINTEAFF. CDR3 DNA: TGTGCCAGTAGTATAGTAGCGGGACAGGGGATAAACACTGAAGCTTTCTTT.